These T cell receptor beta chains were read from a single sample in a study of T cells after yellow fever vaccination. One entry per CDR3 protein results from TCRdb running MiXCR on the 5' RACE reads. The sample gives hundreds of thousands of distinct CDR3 sequences, about 5% of which show up once; approximately 3.5% is in the top ten. Sample: CD4+ T cells sorted from PBMCs, taken on the day of the yellow fever booster vaccination. The receptors shown here come from a young man who received the YFV17D yellow fever vaccine. The CDR3 runs from the conserved cysteine through the conserved F or W. D genes are given only for firm matches. For some rows the clone size is stated as once, few or many, or as a class when expanded; others skip it.

j_gene | v_gene | abundance | d_gene | CDR3aa | CDR3nt
TRBJ1-3 | TRBV5-1 | few | TRBD1 | CASSMQGGSGNTIYF | TGCGCCAGCAGCATGCAGGGGGGCTCTGGAAACACCATATATTTT
TRBJ2-7 | TRBV6-6 | . | . | CASSYSGRTYEQYF | TGTGCCAGCAGTTACTCGGGCAGAACCTACGAGCAGTACTTC
TRBJ2-5 | TRBV18 | few | TRBD2 | CASSPGLAGYQYF | TGTGCCAGCTCACCAGGACTAGCGGGGTACCAGTACTTC
TRBJ1-1 | TRBV7-2 | many | . | CASSFRGTRANTEAFF | TGTGCCAGCAGCTTCCGGGGGACGCGGGCGAACACTGAAGCTTTCTTT
TRBJ2-3 | TRBV30 | few | . | CAWHGADTQYF | TGTGCCTGGCATGGGGCAGATACGCAGTATTTT
TRBJ1-2 | TRBV6-5 | . | . | CASSNAGRWYGYTF | TGTGCCAGCAGTAATGCCGGGAGGTGGTATGGCTACACCTTC
TRBJ2-1 | TRBV7-3 | . | TRBD2 | CASSITGTTPTAPFF | TGTGCCAGCAGCATCACCGGGACTACCCCGACAGCTCCGTTCTTC
TRBJ1-2 | TRBV13 | . | . | CASSWNGGDYGYTF | TGTGCCAGCAGCTGGAATGGGGGCGACTATGGCTACACCTTC
TRBJ1-4 | TRBV3-1 | . | TRBD1 | CASSQAGTATNEKLFF | TGTGCCAGCAGCCAAGCCGGGACAGCAACTAATGAAAAACTGTTTTTT
TRBJ2-5 | TRBV9 | . | TRBD2 | CASSPGTGGTQYF | TGTGCCAGCAGCCCCGGGACGGGAGGGACCCAGTACTTC
TRBJ2-2 | TRBV7-9 | few | . | CASSSIGGIGFYSTGELFF | TGTGCCAGCAGCTCCATTGGGGGAATCGGGTTTTACAGCACCGGGGAGCTGTTTTTT
TRBJ2-3 | TRBV4-3 | few | . | CASSQEGADTQYF | TGCGCCAGCAGCCAAGAGGGGGCAGATACGCAGTATTTT
TRBJ1-5 | TRBV7-9 | few | TRBD1 | CASSPKGGLKPQHF | TGTGCCAGCAGCCCCAAAGGGGGCCTAAAGCCCCAGCATTTT
TRBJ1-1 | TRBV20-1 | . | . | CSAPRGGRTEAFF | TGCAGTGCTCCACGAGGGGGGAGAACTGAAGCTTTCTTT
TRBJ2-7 | TRBV5-1 | many | TRBD2 | CASSLVASGEQYF | TGCGCCAGCAGCTTGGTGGCTAGCGGCGAGCAGTACTTC
TRBJ1-2 | TRBV10-3 | . | . | CATKDYGYTF | TGTGCCACCAAGGACTATGGCTACACCTTC
TRBJ1-1 | TRBV18 | many | TRBD1 | CASSKEQGAYTEAFF | TGTGCCAGCTCAAAAGAACAGGGGGCGTACACTGAAGCTTTCTTT
TRBJ2-1 | TRBV7-9 | many | . | CASSRDTGTVYNEQFF | TGTGCCAGCAGCCGAGATACCGGGACCGTATACAATGAGCAGTTCTTC
TRBJ1-6 | TRBV2 | . | . | CASSSETPDGSPLHF | TGTGCCAGCTCCAGTGAGACCCCGGATGGTTCACCCCTCCACTTT
TRBJ2-1 | TRBV7-2 | . | . | CASSTAGTPGNEQFF | TGTGCCAGCAGCACCGCCGGGACACCGGGGAATGAGCAGTTCTTC
TRBJ2-6 | TRBV9 | few | . | CASSPGGPGANVLTF | TGTGCCAGCAGCCCTGGGGGTCCTGGGGCCAACGTCCTGACTTTC
TRBJ2-7 | TRBV5-5 | many | . | CASSSYEYEQYF | TGTGCCAGCAGCTCTTACGAGTACGAGCAGTACTTC
TRBJ1-6 | TRBV5-6 | many | . | CASSSRRVGYNSPLHF | TGTGCCAGCAGCTCCCGACGTGTGGGGTATAATTCACCCCTCCACTTT
TRBJ1-4 | TRBV6-6 | . | TRBD1 | CASSEHEDRGAEKLFF | TGTGCCAGCAGTGAACACGAGGACAGGGGGGCCGAAAAACTGTTTTTT
TRBJ2-3 | TRBV5-1 | . | . | CASSLDRAIGTDTQYF | TGCGCCAGCAGCTTGGACCGGGCCATTGGCACAGATACGCAGTATTTT
TRBJ2-5 | TRBV2 | . | . | CASGRGTQYF | TGTGCCAGCGGGCGGGGGACCCAGTACTTC
TRBJ1-5 | TRBV7-8 | many | . | CASSSDLVGPNQPQHF | TGTGCCAGCAGCTCCGACTTGGTAGGGCCTAATCAGCCCCAGCATTTT
TRBJ2-6 | TRBV28 | many | . | CASVQVSGANVLTF | TGTGCCAGTGTCCAAGTCTCTGGGGCCAACGTCCTGACTTTC
TRBJ2-7 | TRBV14 | . | . | CASSQARRVYEQYF | TGTGCCAGCAGCCAAGCACGTAGGGTTTACGAGCAGTACTTC
TRBJ1-3 | TRBV14 | few | . | CASRMTVSGNTIYF | TGTGCCAGCAGAATGACAGTCTCTGGAAACACCATATATTTT
TRBJ1-4 | TRBV4-2 | many | . | CASSQDSSGGNEKLFF | TGTGCCAGCAGCCAAGATTCCTCGGGGGGTAATGAAAAACTGTTTTTT
TRBJ2-7 | TRBV27 | . | TRBD2 | CASSLIPGLAYEQYF | TGTGCCAGCAGTCTAATACCGGGACTAGCCTACGAGCAGTACTTC
TRBJ2-1 | TRBV10-1 | many | . | CAGQRWRGLYNEQFF | TGCGCCGGACAACGTTGGAGGGGGCTCTACAATGAGCAGTTCTTC
TRBJ1-2 | TRBV29-1 | many | . | CSVEGGYTF | TGCAGCGTTGAAGGTGGCTACACCTTC
TRBJ2-5 | TRBV7-2 | many | TRBD1 | CASSADRGRETQYF | TGTGCCAGCAGCGCGGACAGGGGACGAGAGACCCAGTACTTC
TRBJ2-5 | TRBV6-2/TRBV6-3 | few | . | CASKVGTLETQYF | TGTGCCAGCAAGGTGGGGACCCTAGAGACCCAGTACTTC
TRBJ2-3 | TRBV7-3 | few | . | CASSLNGGTDTQYF | TGTGCCAGCAGCTTAAATGGAGGCACAGATACGCAGTATTTT
TRBJ2-4 | TRBV20-1 | . | . | CSAHRLAGKNIQYF | TGCAGTGCTCATCGATTGGCGGGCAAAAACATTCAGTACTTC
TRBJ2-1 | TRBV10-3 | many | TRBD2 | CAISDRRREGHREQFF | TGTGCCATCAGTGACAGAAGGAGGGAGGGCCACCGTGAGCAGTTCTTC
TRBJ2-3 | TRBV7-3 | few | TRBD1 | CASSLGTGGPDTQYF | TGTGCCAGCAGCTTAGGGACAGGGGGCCCGGATACGCAGTATTTT
TRBJ2-2 | TRBV12-3/TRBV12-4 | few | . | CASSFTDSIPTGELFF | TGTGCCAGCAGTTTTACGGACAGCATTCCCACCGGGGAGCTGTTTTTT
TRBJ2-7 | TRBV7-9 | few | TRBD1 | CASSLGTGKYF | TGTGCCAGCAGCTTAGGGACAGGGAAGTACTTC
TRBJ2-4 | TRBV6-2/TRBV6-3 | few | TRBD2 | CASSYEGLAGSQAKNIQYF | TGTGCCAGCAGTTATGAAGGGCTAGCGGGGTCCCAAGCCAAAAACATTCAGTACTTC
TRBJ2-1 | TRBV29-1 | many | . | CSVVAGSNNEQFF | TGCAGCGTTGTGGCAGGGAGTAACAATGAGCAGTTCTTC
TRBJ1-4 | TRBV6-2/TRBV6-3 | . | TRBD1 | CASSLGQALPTNEKLFF | TGTGCCAGCAGCCTCGGACAGGCATTACCAACTAATGAAAAACTGTTTTTT
TRBJ1-6 | TRBV4-3 | many | . | CASSLQGGGSPLHF | TGCGCCAGCAGTTTACAGGGAGGTGGTTCACCCCTCCACTTT
TRBJ1-6 | TRBV5-1 | . | TRBD1 | CASSSTGQGVTSYNSPLHF | TGCGCCAGCAGCTCCACGGGACAGGGAGTAACCTCCTATAATTCACCCCTCCACTTT
TRBJ2-3 | TRBV19 | many | . | CASSGRDKGRTDTQYF | TGTGCCAGTAGTGGACGGGACAAGGGGAGGACAGATACGCAGTATTTT
TRBJ2-1 | TRBV15 | . | TRBD2 | CATSSGGTSGGPYNEQFF | TGTGCCACCAGCAGTGGGGGGACTAGCGGGGGACCCTACAATGAGCAGTTCTTC
TRBJ2-3 | TRBV7-2 | many | TRBD2 | CASSGGTSGRRRDTQYF | TGTGCCAGCAGCGGTGGGACTAGCGGACGTAGGCGGGATACGCAGTATTTT
TRBJ1-4 | TRBV7-9 | . | TRBD1 | CASRTGAGNEKLFF | TGTGCCAGCAGGACAGGGGCAGGCAATGAAAAACTGTTTTTT
TRBJ1-2 | TRBV28 | few | . | CASSPPFWGGYTF | TGTGCCAGCAGTCCGCCCTTCTGGGGTGGCTACACCTTC
TRBJ2-3 | TRBV19 | . | TRBD2 | CASSREGIGRGWTDTQYF | TGTGCCAGTAGTAGGGAGGGAATTGGTCGGGGGTGGACAGATACGCAGTATTTT
TRBJ1-2 | TRBV29-1 | . | . | CSVDPAGVHYGYTF | TGCAGCGTTGACCCGGCAGGGGTGCACTATGGCTACACCTTC
TRBJ1-6 | TRBV9 | . | . | CASSGGTGGPLHF | TGTGCCAGCAGCGGAGGCACGGGAGGACCCCTCCACTTT
TRBJ2-3 | TRBV4-2 | few | TRBD2 | CASSPGLALGGTDTQYF | TGTGCCAGCAGCCCGGGACTAGCTCTGGGGGGGACAGATACGCAGTATTTT